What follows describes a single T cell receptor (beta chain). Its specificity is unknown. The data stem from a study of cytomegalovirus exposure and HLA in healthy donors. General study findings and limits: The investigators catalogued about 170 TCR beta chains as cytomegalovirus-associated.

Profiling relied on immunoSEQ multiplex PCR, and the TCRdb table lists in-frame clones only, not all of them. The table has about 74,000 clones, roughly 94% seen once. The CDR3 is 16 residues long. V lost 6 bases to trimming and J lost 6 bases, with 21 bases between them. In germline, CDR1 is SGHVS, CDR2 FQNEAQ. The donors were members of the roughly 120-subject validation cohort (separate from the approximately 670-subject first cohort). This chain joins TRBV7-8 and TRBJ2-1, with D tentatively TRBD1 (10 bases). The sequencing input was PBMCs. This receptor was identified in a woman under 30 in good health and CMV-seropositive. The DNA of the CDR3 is TGTGCCAGCAGGGCGGGGGGGACAGGGGCGGCCAATGAGCAGTTCTTC. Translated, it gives CASRAGGTGAANEQFF.